These 5 T cell receptor beta chains originate from one sample sequenced in a study of cytomegalovirus exposure and HLA in healthy donors (dated by TCRdb to about 2017). The library was generated by the immunoSEQ multiplex PCR assay. The multiplex PCR relied on a mix of 60 forward primers for TCR Vbeta segments and 13 reverse primers for TCR Jbeta segments. Entries here come from immuneACCESS through TCRdb and include only in-frame sequences with V and J called. Some clones fail to appear in such tables; in the studies checked, an unresolved V gene covers under half of the shortfall, and the cause of the remainder is unknown. Per the sample table, the count is around 140,000 clones. The ten top clones hold roughly 1.6% of the sample. The sequencing input was PBMCs. The source is a woman aged 40 to 49 in good health and CMV-seronegative.

V usage is TRBV10-3 and J usage is TRBJ1-5, with 9 positions matching TRBD1. Per the germline V gene, CDR1 is ENHRY and CDR2 is SYGVKD. This CDR3 contains 14 residues. Trimming took 7 bases from V and 5 from J; bases not matched to a gene: 6. As DNA, the CDR3 is TGTGCCATCAAGGGACAGGGTTTCGATCAGCCCCAGCATTTT. It encodes CAIKGQGFDQPQHF.

J is TRBJ2-6 and V is TRBV5-1, with TRBD1 as a possible D gene (6 bases). The germline V gene has CDR1 SGHRS and CDR2 YFSETQ. The V end lost 0 bases, the J end lost 0 bases, and 13 bases lay between the germline ends. The CDR3 totals 18 residues. The CDR3 coding sequence is TGCGCCAGCAGCTTGGCAGGGACATCCGGCTCTGGGGCCAACGTCCTGACTTTC. Translated: CASSLAGTSGSGANVLTF.

The V call is TRBV6-6, the J call TRBJ2-3, with D perhaps TRBD1 (6 bases). Germline loops: CDR1 MNHNY, CDR2 SVGAGI (reference sequence). Trimming removed 2 bases from V and 3 bases from J, with 12 bases in between. This CDR3 contains 15 residues. The CDR3 loop is CASSYGGPGTDTQYF. CDR3 bases: TGTGCCAGCAGTTACGGGGGCCCTGGGACAGATACGCAGTATTTT.

The chain joins TRBV28 to TRBJ2-7; 9 bases are shared with TRBD1. The CDR3 loop spans 15 amino acids. J lost 4 bases, V lost 7 bases, and 11 bases had no gene match. Germline V gene sequence: CDR1 MDHEN, CDR2 SYDVKM. CDR3: CASTIGGQGRYEQYV. The CDR3 region has the DNA TGTGCCAGCACCATAGGGGGACAGGGCCGATACGAGCAGTACGTC.

The CDR3 DNA reads TGTGCCACCCCGAACAGAGACCATAGCAATCAGCCCCAGCATTTT. Translating gives CATPNRDHSNQPQHF. The rearrangement links TRBV25-1 to TRBJ1-5; D is unresolved. Deletions cut 10 bases from V and 0 bases from J, with 16 bases between. CDR1 and CDR2 (germline): MGHDK, SYGVNS. The CDR3 runs 15 residues. Using reference TRBV25-1 and TRBJ1-5 for the parts outside the CDR3, the full variable domain is EADIYQTPRYLVIGTGKKITLECSQTMGHDKMYWYQQDPGMELHLIHYSYGVNSTEKGDLSSESTVSRIRTEHFPLTLESARPSHTSQYLCATPNRDHSNQPQHFGDGTRLSIL.